These 5 T cell receptor beta chains were all obtained from the same sample, sequenced in a study of T cell repertoires in cytomegalovirus infection. TCRdb itself ran the reads through MiXCR, one entry per CDR3 protein. The repertoire holds 95,000 to 150,000 distinct CDR3 sequences, with over 30% as singletons. These TCRs are of unknown antigen specificity. Sample: CD8+ T cells from cultured PBMCs, taken from culture after CMV antigen stimulation. The receptors were gathered from a human donor in good health (CMV status not recorded). Some clones in this sample may be carry-over from other donors' samples.

In DNA form, the CDR3 reads TGTGCCAGCAGCCAAACAGGAATCTCTGGAAACACCATATATTTT. Translating it yields CASSQTGISGNTIYF. V is TRBV14 and J is TRBJ1-3; possibly TRBD1 for D (5 bases). CDR1 is SGHDN and CDR2 is FVKESK in the germline V gene. Trimming took 2 bases from V and 0 from J, leaving 8 bases between them. The CDR3 has 15 residues.

V usage is TRBV6-8 and J usage is TRBJ2-7, with a tentative D call TRBD2 (6 bases). Trimming took 5 bases from V and 2 from J, leaving 19 bases between them. Germline CDR1 MNHGY, CDR2 SAAAGT. The CDR3 consists of 16 residues. The CDR3 DNA reads TGTGCCAGCAGTCCCTCGTGGGGCGGCGGGGCCTACGAGCAGTACTTC. Its translation: CASSPSWGGGAYEQYF.

This clonotype has a single count. This sequence joins TRBV19 and TRBJ1-1; weak D call: TRBD1 (5 bases). The CDR3 runs to 13 residues. Germline lookup yields CDR1 LNHDA and CDR2 SQIVND (reference sequence). The germline V and J ends were trimmed by 4 bases and 1 base, with 7 bases remaining between them. The CDR3 sequence is CASSTTANTEAFF. The CDR3 DNA follows: TGTGCCAGTAGTACGACAGCGAACACTGAAGCTTTCTTT.

This rearrangement joins TRBV10-2 to TRBJ1-1; a weak D match, TRBD1 (6 bases). V lost 2 bases to trimming and J lost 4 bases, with 14 bases between them. The germline V gene has CDR1 WSHSY and CDR2 SAAADI. This CDR3 contains 15 residues. CDR3 nucleotides: TGCGCCAGCAGTGAGCCGACAGGAATCCCCACTGAAGCTTTCTTT. Encoded protein: CASSEPTGIPTEAFF.

The rearrangement uses TRBV29-1 and TRBJ1-1; perhaps TRBD1 as D (5 bases). V was clipped by 4 bases and J by 7 bases, with 22 bases between them. The V gene's germline CDR1 is SQVTM and CDR2 ANQGSEA. The CDR3 has 15 residues. DNA of the CDR3: TGCAGCGTTGCTACTCCGGTAAGGGGCAATGGTGAAGCTTTCTTT. The encoded protein is CSVATPVRGNGEAFF.